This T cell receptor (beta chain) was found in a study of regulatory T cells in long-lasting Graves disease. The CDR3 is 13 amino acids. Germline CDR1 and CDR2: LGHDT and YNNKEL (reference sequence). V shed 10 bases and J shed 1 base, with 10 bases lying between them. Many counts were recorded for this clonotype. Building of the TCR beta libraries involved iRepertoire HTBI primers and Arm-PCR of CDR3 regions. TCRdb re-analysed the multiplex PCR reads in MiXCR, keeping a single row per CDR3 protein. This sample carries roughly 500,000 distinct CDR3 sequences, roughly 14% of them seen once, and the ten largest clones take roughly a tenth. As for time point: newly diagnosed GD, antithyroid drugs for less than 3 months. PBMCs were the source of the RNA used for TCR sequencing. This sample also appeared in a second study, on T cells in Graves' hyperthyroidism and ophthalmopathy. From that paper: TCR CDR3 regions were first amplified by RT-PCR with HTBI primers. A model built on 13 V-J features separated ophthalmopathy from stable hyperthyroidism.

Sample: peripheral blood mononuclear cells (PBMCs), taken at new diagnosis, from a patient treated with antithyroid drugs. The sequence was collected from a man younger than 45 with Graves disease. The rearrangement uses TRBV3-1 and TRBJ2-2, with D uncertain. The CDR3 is CATLLRNTGELFF. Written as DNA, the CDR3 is TGTGCCACCTTACTCCGGAACACCGGGGAGCTGTTTTTT.